The entry that follows covers one T cell receptor beta chain sequence. Reverse transcription of roughly 0.45 ug total RNA with a constant-region primer produced TCR beta cDNA. ARM-PCR, slightly modified, supplied the TCR beta libraries through three nested multiplex PCR rounds. TCRdb independently ran MiXCR on the multiplex PCR reads; one entry per CDR3 protein. Found here are around 54,000 distinct CDR3 sequences, over 65% of them singletons; the top ten hold under 30%. For each extraction, RNA and DNA were obtained together from 20-30 mg of unsorted bulk tissue. This sample was included in a study of tumor-infiltrating lymphocytes in primary liver carcinoma. For the study at large: Staging placed the tumors at T1-T3 N0M0, and they measured roughly 4.2 to 11 cm across.

Sequencing was carried out using liver tumor tissue from sampling region 2. Subset indicated: tumor region T2, inferior pole. This TCR was sampled from a man aged 35-49 years with primary liver carcinoma and hepatitis B virus infection.

The CDR3 DNA sequence: TGTGCCAGCAGCCTAAGCACTGGCAGGGATGTCCTTACAGATGAGCAGTTCTTC. Encoded protein: CASSLSTGRDVLTDEQFF. J is TRBJ2-1 and V is TRBV7-9; TRBD1 might be the D (5 bases). Deletions cut 5 bases from V and 8 bases from J, with 28 bases between. CDR3 size: 18 residues. Germline V gene lookup returns CDR1 SEHNR and CDR2 FQNEAQ (reference sequence).